This T cell receptor (beta chain) was captured in a study of metastatic and nonmetastatic thyroid tumors. Study-wide context: Where malignant and benign thyroid patients were concerned, repertoires were compared across blood and tumor or nodule tissue.

Details on this clone: Its matching antigen is unknown. This may come from a read error, since a much larger clone is one base off.

Germline-derived CDR1 and CDR2 are SGHDT and YYEEEE. This CDR3 contains 15 residues. Notes on the study in general: Reportedly, malignant thyroid tumors had significantly higher TCR beta diversity than benign nodules, in blood and tumor.

No patient received treatment before thyroid surgery. TCRdb redid the clone calls on the PCR reads using MiXCR. Counted here are 30,000 to 40,000 clones, roughly 12% occurring once; the ten biggest clones make up around a tenth. Sequencing was performed on blood. This chain joins TRBV5-6 and TRBJ2-3; TRBD1 is a possible D gene (6 bases). The TCR comes from a female donor with papillary thyroid cancer or a benign thyroid nodule (not recorded which). Some clones in this sample may be carry-over from other donors' samples. CDR3 DNA sequence: TGTACCAGCAGCGCAAGACAGGCGGACACAGATACGCAGTATTTT. It encodes CTSSARQADTDTQYF.